The rows below give T cell receptor beta chains drawn from one sample of a study of T-cell reconstitution after alpha-beta-depleted transplantation in children. One entry per CDR3 protein results from TCRdb running MiXCR on the PCR reads. The sample has some 600,000 distinct CDR3 sequences, 10% to 15% seen once. The sample was PBMCs, mostly from graft donor cells, taken 360 days after TCRalphabeta/CD19-depleted stem cell transplant. Receptors were obtained from a male patient between 10 and 17 years old who had a stem cell transplant for acute myeloid leukemia, so the T cells may come from the graft donor. The CDR3 runs from the conserved cysteine through the conserved F or W. Fields, in order: clone size, V gene, J gene, D gene, CDR3 DNA, CDR3 protein. The D gene is left open where the match is weak. Size tells how often a clone was seen (once, few, many) or the class of an expanded clone, and some rows leave it out.

abundance: -; v_gene: TRBV27; j_gene: TRBJ2-1; d_gene: TRBD2; CDR3nt: TGTGCCAGCAACTCTTCACCACGGGGGGTTGGGAGTGAGCAGTTCTTC; CDR3aa: CASNSSPRGVGSEQFF
abundance: -; v_gene: TRBV20-1; j_gene: TRBJ2-3; d_gene: TRBD2; CDR3nt: TGCAGTGCTACCCCAACTAGCGGGAGTAGGTTGGGCACAGATACGCAGTATTTT; CDR3aa: CSATPTSGSRLGTDTQYF
abundance: few; v_gene: TRBV7-8; j_gene: TRBJ2-7; d_gene: -; CDR3nt: TGTGCCAGCAGCTTTATCGGTTCGGGGCGGCTCTCCTACGAGCAGTACTTC; CDR3aa: CASSFIGSGRLSYEQYF
abundance: many; v_gene: TRBV29-1; j_gene: TRBJ2-7; d_gene: -; CDR3nt: TGCAGCGTTGTAGGGTGGACAGCATCCTACGAGCAGTACTTC; CDR3aa: CSVVGWTASYEQYF
abundance: few; v_gene: TRBV29-1; j_gene: TRBJ2-7; d_gene: TRBD2; CDR3nt: TGCAGCGCCGAAGTGCGGGAGAGTTACGAGCAGTACTTC; CDR3aa: CSAEVRESYEQYF
abundance: -; v_gene: TRBV15; j_gene: TRBJ2-5; d_gene: -; CDR3nt: TGTGCCACCAGCAGAGATGGAGAGGGGCCACGAGAGACCCAGTACTTC; CDR3aa: CATSRDGEGPRETQYF
abundance: few; v_gene: TRBV29-1; j_gene: TRBJ2-7; d_gene: -; CDR3nt: TGCAGCGTTGGGACCCTGACAGACTCCTACGAGCAGTACTTC; CDR3aa: CSVGTLTDSYEQYF
abundance: -; v_gene: TRBV7-6; j_gene: TRBJ2-3; d_gene: -; CDR3nt: TGTGCCAGCAGCCCCCACCAGCTCCCGGGCACAGATACGCAGTATTTT; CDR3aa: CASSPHQLPGTDTQYF
abundance: -; v_gene: TRBV5-1; j_gene: TRBJ2-7; d_gene: -; CDR3nt: TGCGCCAGCAGCTTGGCCCAGACAGGAACCTACGAGCAGTACTTC; CDR3aa: CASSLAQTGTYEQYF
abundance: -; v_gene: TRBV4-3; j_gene: TRBJ2-7; d_gene: -; CDR3nt: TGCGCCAGCAGCCCTGGGATCAGGGAGTACGAGCAGTACTTC; CDR3aa: CASSPGIREYEQYF
abundance: -; v_gene: TRBV20-1; j_gene: TRBJ2-7; d_gene: TRBD2; CDR3nt: TGCAGTGCTAGAGGGCGACTAGCGGGATTTGGGGGATACGAGCAGTACTTC; CDR3aa: CSARGRLAGFGGYEQYF
abundance: -; v_gene: TRBV14; j_gene: TRBJ2-3; d_gene: -; CDR3nt: TGTGCCAGCAGCCAAGAGTCGGAAGAAAGCGGGCCCACAGATACGCAGTATTTT; CDR3aa: CASSQESEESGPTDTQYF
abundance: few; v_gene: TRBV7-2; j_gene: TRBJ2-3; d_gene: -; CDR3nt: TGTGCCAGCACACCAGACACAGATACGCAGTATTTT; CDR3aa: CASTPDTDTQYF
abundance: -; v_gene: TRBV10-3; j_gene: TRBJ2-7; d_gene: -; CDR3nt: TGTGCCATCAGTGACGGGACCACTTACGAGCAGTACTTC; CDR3aa: CAISDGTTYEQYF
abundance: -; v_gene: TRBV4-2; j_gene: TRBJ1-1; d_gene: -; CDR3nt: TGTGCCAGCAAAATGCCCCGGGAGAACACTGAAGCTTTCTTT; CDR3aa: CASKMPRENTEAFF
abundance: -; v_gene: TRBV5-1; j_gene: TRBJ2-1; d_gene: TRBD2; CDR3nt: TGCGCCAGCAGGCCTATTCTAGCGGGTGACAATGAGCAGTTCTTC; CDR3aa: CASRPILAGDNEQFF
abundance: -; v_gene: TRBV20-1; j_gene: TRBJ2-6; d_gene: -; CDR3nt: TGCAGTGCCTATTCTGGGGCCAACGTCCTGACTTTC; CDR3aa: CSAYSGANVLTF
abundance: -; v_gene: TRBV18; j_gene: TRBJ2-7; d_gene: -; CDR3nt: TGTGCCAGCTCACCTTCCACACGATACGAGCAGTACTTC; CDR3aa: CASSPSTRYEQYF
abundance: few; v_gene: TRBV20-1; j_gene: TRBJ2-2; d_gene: -; CDR3nt: TGCAGTGCTAGAGCGGGCCCCGCCGGGGAGCTGTTTTTT; CDR3aa: CSARAGPAGELFF
abundance: few; v_gene: TRBV12-3/TRBV12-4; j_gene: TRBJ2-1; d_gene: -; CDR3nt: TGTGCCAGCAGTTTAGCGGTTAGAGGTGACTCCTACAATGAGCAGTTCTTC; CDR3aa: CASSLAVRGDSYNEQFF
abundance: many; v_gene: TRBV15; j_gene: TRBJ2-7; d_gene: -; CDR3nt: TGTGCCACCAGCAGTACCATGGAATCGGGGTACGAGCAGTACTTC; CDR3aa: CATSSTMESGYEQYF
abundance: -; v_gene: TRBV4-3; j_gene: TRBJ2-1; d_gene: TRBD2; CDR3nt: TGCGCCAGCAGCCAAGAGGGCGGGAGGGCCCGGTCCTACAATGAGCAGTTCTTC; CDR3aa: CASSQEGGRARSYNEQFF
abundance: -; v_gene: TRBV20-1; j_gene: TRBJ2-1; d_gene: TRBD1; CDR3nt: TGCAGCGCCCAGGGGGCAAACTACAATGAGCAGTTCTTC; CDR3aa: CSAQGANYNEQFF
abundance: -; v_gene: TRBV28; j_gene: TRBJ2-1; d_gene: TRBD2; CDR3nt: TGTGCCAGCAGTTATCTGAGTTCAGGGAGGGCGTACAATGAGCAGTTCTTC; CDR3aa: CASSYLSSGRAYNEQFF
abundance: -; v_gene: TRBV7-3; j_gene: TRBJ2-7; d_gene: -; CDR3nt: TGTGCCAGCAGCTTAAGCTTGGGTAGCTCCTACGAGCAGTACTTC; CDR3aa: CASSLSLGSSYEQYF
abundance: -; v_gene: TRBV20-1; j_gene: TRBJ1-5; d_gene: -; CDR3nt: TGCAGTGCTTCTATGGGGGGGGATAGCAATCAGCCCCAGCATTTT; CDR3aa: CSASMGGDSNQPQHF
abundance: few; v_gene: TRBV20-1; j_gene: TRBJ1-5; d_gene: TRBD1; CDR3nt: TGCAGTGGCGGGACAGGGAAACAGCCCCAGCATTTT; CDR3aa: CSGGTGKQPQHF
abundance: -; v_gene: TRBV11-2; j_gene: TRBJ2-1; d_gene: TRBD2; CDR3nt: TGTGCCAGCAGCTTGTGGACTAGCGGGCCCCCGTCCAGGGATGAGCAGTTCTTC; CDR3aa: CASSLWTSGPPSRDEQFF
abundance: few; v_gene: TRBV7-2; j_gene: TRBJ2-1; d_gene: TRBD2; CDR3nt: TGTGCCAGCAGCTTAGCGGCTAGCGGGCGCTCCTACAATGAGCAGTTCTTC; CDR3aa: CASSLAASGRSYNEQFF
abundance: -; v_gene: TRBV25-1; j_gene: TRBJ2-3; d_gene: -; CDR3nt: TGTGCCAGCAGTGAATATGAAGGGGCTGATGGCACAGATACGCAGTATTTT; CDR3aa: CASSEYEGADGTDTQYF
abundance: -; v_gene: TRBV28; j_gene: TRBJ1-3; d_gene: TRBD1; CDR3nt: TGTGCCAGCAGTTTCGGGACAGTTCAAAACACCATATATTTT; CDR3aa: CASSFGTVQNTIYF
abundance: -; v_gene: TRBV20-1; j_gene: TRBJ2-2; d_gene: -; CDR3nt: TGCAGTGCTAGAATTATTTCGAACACCGGGGAGCTGTTTTTT; CDR3aa: CSARIISNTGELFF
abundance: few; v_gene: TRBV5-6; j_gene: TRBJ2-1; d_gene: -; CDR3nt: TGTGCCAGCAGCTTGGAGGGCAGAAGGTACCCGTACAATGAGCAGTTCTTC; CDR3aa: CASSLEGRRYPYNEQFF
abundance: many; v_gene: TRBV5-1; j_gene: TRBJ2-3; d_gene: -; CDR3nt: TGCGCCAGCAGCTTGGCCAGTGTATTGACAGATACGCAGTATTTT; CDR3aa: CASSLASVLTDTQYF
abundance: -; v_gene: TRBV7-2; j_gene: TRBJ2-1; d_gene: -; CDR3nt: TGTGCCAGCAGCTTAGAGGGAGGTAGGTCCTACAATGAGCAGTTCTTC; CDR3aa: CASSLEGGRSYNEQFF
abundance: many; v_gene: TRBV6-6; j_gene: TRBJ2-1; d_gene: -; CDR3nt: TGTGCCAGCAGCCTGCGCCAGGAGCACCATGAGCAGTTCTTC; CDR3aa: CASSLRQEHHEQFF
abundance: -; v_gene: TRBV9; j_gene: TRBJ2-3; d_gene: TRBD2; CDR3nt: TGTGCCAGCAGCGGGGGACTAGCGGTCACAGATACGCAGTATTTT; CDR3aa: CASSGGLAVTDTQYF
abundance: many; v_gene: TRBV29-1; j_gene: TRBJ2-2; d_gene: TRBD2; CDR3nt: TGCAGCGTTGGGACTAGCGGGAACACCGGGGAGCTGTTTTTT; CDR3aa: CSVGTSGNTGELFF
abundance: few; v_gene: TRBV20-1; j_gene: TRBJ2-7; d_gene: TRBD1; CDR3nt: TGCAGTGCTAGCGGACAGGTGGTTTTCTACGAGCAGTACTTC; CDR3aa: CSASGQVVFYEQYF
abundance: many; v_gene: TRBV7-9; j_gene: TRBJ2-1; d_gene: -; CDR3nt: TGTGCCAGCAGCGTACTGGATGAGCAGTTCTTC; CDR3aa: CASSVLDEQFF
abundance: few; v_gene: TRBV5-6; j_gene: TRBJ2-3; d_gene: TRBD2; CDR3nt: TGTGCCAGCAGCTTGGGTAGCGGGTTCACAGATACGCAGTATTTT; CDR3aa: CASSLGSGFTDTQYF
abundance: -; v_gene: TRBV5-1; j_gene: TRBJ2-7; d_gene: TRBD2; CDR3nt: TGCGCCAGCAGCACGCACCCCCGGGAGGACGAGCAGTACTTC; CDR3aa: CASSTHPREDEQYF
abundance: -; v_gene: TRBV3-1; j_gene: TRBJ2-7; d_gene: TRBD2; CDR3nt: TGTGCCAGCAGCCAAGTCGGACTAGCTAACGAGCAGTACTTC; CDR3aa: CASSQVGLANEQYF
abundance: -; v_gene: TRBV6-1; j_gene: TRBJ2-7; d_gene: TRBD2; CDR3nt: TGTGCCAGCAGAATTAAACGGACTAGCGGCTACGAGCAGTACTTC; CDR3aa: CASRIKRTSGYEQYF
abundance: once; v_gene: TRBV20-1; j_gene: TRBJ1-4; d_gene: -; CDR3nt: TGCAGTGCTCCAGGCGAGGGGGATGAAAAACTGTTTTTT; CDR3aa: CSAPGEGDEKLFF
abundance: many; v_gene: TRBV12-3/TRBV12-4; j_gene: TRBJ2-7; d_gene: -; CDR3nt: TGTGCCAGCAAGCACCCCCTGGTCTACGAGCAGTACTTC; CDR3aa: CASKHPLVYEQYF
abundance: -; v_gene: TRBV29-1; j_gene: TRBJ2-1; d_gene: TRBD2; CDR3nt: TGCAGCGTTGAAGGCGGGGGGGACTCCTACAATGAGCAGTTCTTC; CDR3aa: CSVEGGGDSYNEQFF
abundance: few; v_gene: TRBV7-2; j_gene: TRBJ2-2; d_gene: TRBD1; CDR3nt: TGTGCCAGCAGCTCTCGGACAGGGCTTAACACCGGGGAGCTGTTTTTT; CDR3aa: CASSSRTGLNTGELFF
abundance: many; v_gene: TRBV20-1; j_gene: TRBJ2-5; d_gene: -; CDR3nt: TGCAGTGCTAGCGGCAAAGGGAAGACCCAGTACTTC; CDR3aa: CSASGKGKTQYF
abundance: many; v_gene: TRBV29-1; j_gene: TRBJ2-6; d_gene: -; CDR3nt: TGCAGCGCTAAAGGCTCTGGGGCCAACGTCCTGACTTTC; CDR3aa: CSAKGSGANVLTF
abundance: -; v_gene: TRBV6-2/TRBV6-3; j_gene: TRBJ2-5; d_gene: TRBD2; CDR3nt: TGTGCCAGCAGTTACCCTACCCCCAGCGGGAGAAAGACCCAGTACTTC; CDR3aa: CASSYPTPSGRKTQYF